This record looks at one T cell receptor (beta chain) sequence and its context. This clone appeared a few times. Its antigen is still unknown. Base qualities are not recorded, but no much larger clone differs from it by a single base. The record originates from a study of blood T cell repertoires in COVID-19 (dated by TCRdb to 2020 to 2022). Regarding the complete study: The collaborator samples originated in the United States, Italy and Spain and spanned the acute and convalescent phases of COVID-19. The dataset comprised deeply sampled blood TCRbeta repertoires from subjects exposed to, actively infected with, or recovered from COVID-19. Nearly every sample came with metadata listing a de-identified subject ID, COVID-19 status, age in years and sex. The samples were drawn from two sources: the first 160 participants of the ongoing ImmuneRACE study, and fewer than 1,500 subjects contributed by 6 global collaborators. Where HLA class I and class II types were available, the types were taken from metadata supplied by the sample provider, not from assay-based typing. The material from the prospective study consisted of cDNA or gDNA derived from T cells, B-cell-depleted T cells, or PBMCs. The repertoires were released in a freely available public database intended as a resource for research on the immune response to SARS-CoV-2.

TCRbeta CDR3 regions were amplified from genomic DNA by means of the immunoSEQ Assay, a bias-controlled multiplex PCR. In the source study's methods: Within the assay, amplification of reference gene primers was used to estimate how many nucleated cells each sample contained. To quantify the absolute abundance of each unique TCRbeta CDR3 rearrangement, sequence reads were collapsed and filtered. For each sample, productive Simpson clonality was calculated as the square root of Simpson's diversity index over productive rearrangements. The table was pulled from immuneACCESS by TCRdb, which kept in-frame rearrangements only. Such tables lose some clones; where checked, under half of the loss comes from unresolved V genes, and the rest has no known cause. V and J calls plus clone size are reproduced from that table; the DNA served to infer D and trimming. Here the sample has 250,000 or so clones; 84% occur a single time. Less than 2% of the sample goes to the ten largest clones.

A second Seattle source provided samples from volunteer blood donors who had recovered from COVID-19. Collaborating institutions collected whole blood in K2EDTA tubes following their own protocols. For TCRbeta analysis, collaborator samples were shipped as frozen whole blood, as isolated PBMCs, or as DNA extracted from either sample type. What the authors observed across the whole study: How much clinical and demographic metadata was included differed by source and by participant, and the metadata was provided uncurated.

The sequencing sample was made of peripheral blood. The receptor was isolated from a middle-aged woman who had recovered from COVID-19.

The CDR3 amino acid sequence is: CASSMTGPPNSPLHF. The DNA is TGCGCCAGCAGCATGACAGGGCCCCCTAATTCACCCCTCCACTTT. The chain employs TRBV5-1 and TRBJ1-6; 7 middle bases align to TRBD1. Counted from cysteine to phenylalanine, this CDR3 has 15 amino acids. Solely the CDR3 DNA is kept, with 45 bases framed from the first base. Sequences SGHRS (CDR1) and YFSETQ (CDR2) are obtained from the germline V gene. Germline trimming amounts to 4 bases on V and 6 bases on J, with 7 as the count of junction bases outside the gene matches.